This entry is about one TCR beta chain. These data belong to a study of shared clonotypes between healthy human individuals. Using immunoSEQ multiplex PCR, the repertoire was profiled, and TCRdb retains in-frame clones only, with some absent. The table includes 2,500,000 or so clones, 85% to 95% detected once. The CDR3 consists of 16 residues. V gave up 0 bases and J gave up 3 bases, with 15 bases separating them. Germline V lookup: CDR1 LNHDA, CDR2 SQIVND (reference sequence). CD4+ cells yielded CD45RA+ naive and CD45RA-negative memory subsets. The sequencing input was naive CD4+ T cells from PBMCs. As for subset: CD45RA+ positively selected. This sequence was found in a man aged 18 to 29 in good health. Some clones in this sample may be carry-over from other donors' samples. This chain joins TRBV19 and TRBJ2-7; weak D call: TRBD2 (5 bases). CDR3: CASSIEGSALLYEQYF. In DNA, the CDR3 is TGTGCCAGTAGTATAGAGGGTAGCGCTCTCCTCTACGAGCAGTACTTC. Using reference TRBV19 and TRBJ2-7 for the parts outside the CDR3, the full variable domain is DGGITQSPKYLFRKEGQNVTLSCEQNLNHDAMYWYRQDPGQGLRLIYYSQIVNDFQKGDIAEGYSVSREKKESFPLTVTSAQKNPTAFYLCASSIEGSALLYEQYFGPGTRLTVT.